This TCR beta chain derives from a study of PD-1 blockade in mismatch repair-deficient tumors. On this clone: Antigen specificity is unknown.

The repertoire was sequenced with immunoSEQ multiplex PCR; TCRdb's copy has only in-frame clones and lacks some. The sample has under 50,000 clones; roughly 83% are singletons. Trimming cost V 8 bases and J 3 bases, with 8 bases left between them. The length of the CDR3 is 11 residues. Germline V gene lookup returns CDR1 MNHNS and CDR2 SASEGT. Study-wide results and limits: Tumor-resident clones, often absent from pretreatment blood, expanded after pembrolizumab and then contracted.

The clonotype was recovered from an adult with mismatch repair-deficient cancer. The sequencing here drew on peripheral blood, taken 4 weeks after starting pembrolizumab. V gene TRBV6-1 combines with J gene TRBJ2-7; the D is unclear. The CDR3 is CASEDGYEQYF. In nucleotides, the CDR3 is TGTGCCAGCGAGGACGGCTACGAGCAGTACTTC.